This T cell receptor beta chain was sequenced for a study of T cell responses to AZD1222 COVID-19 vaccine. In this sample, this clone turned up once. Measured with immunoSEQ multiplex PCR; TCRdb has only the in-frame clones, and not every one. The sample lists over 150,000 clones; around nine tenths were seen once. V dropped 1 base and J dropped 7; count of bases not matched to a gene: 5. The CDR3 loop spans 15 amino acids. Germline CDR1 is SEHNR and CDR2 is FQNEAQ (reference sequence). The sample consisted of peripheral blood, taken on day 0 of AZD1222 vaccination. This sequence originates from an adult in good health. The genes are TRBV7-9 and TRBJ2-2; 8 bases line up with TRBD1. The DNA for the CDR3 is TGTGCCAGCAGCTTAGGGACAGGGCGAGACGGGGAGCTGTTTTTT. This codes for CASSLGTGRDGELFF.